This TCR beta chain was observed in a study of cytomegalovirus exposure and HLA in healthy donors. About this clone: Within the sample, other DNA sequences also encode this same CDR3.

Libraries were prepared by immunoSEQ multiplex PCR; TCRdb keeps only in-frame clonotypes and omits some of them. The sample holds about 260,000 clones, roughly 91% seen once. V was pared by 2 bases and J by 2 bases, with 6 bases between. Germline V gene data show CDR1 as MNHEY and CDR2 as SMNVEV (reference sequence). This CDR3 is built from 13 residues. It was the approximately 130-subject validation cohort, separate from the approximately 690-subject first cohort, to which the donors belonged. The chain uses TRBV27 and TRBJ1-2; TRBD1 might be the D (6 bases). Specimen: PBMCs. This TCR came from a woman in her 30s in good health and CMV-seronegative. The CDR3 is CASSLGQNYGYTF. CDR3 coding DNA: TGTGCCAGCAGTTTAGGACAGAACTATGGCTACACCTTC.